This T cell receptor (beta chain) was sequenced in a study of CD8 T cells in Susac syndrome. Random hexamers were used to reverse transcribe an amount of roughly 0.5 to 1 ug RNA. Amplification of the TCR beta CDR3 was carried out by immunoSEQ multiplex PCR, which spanned a total of 54 Vbeta and 13 Jbeta segments. TCRdb independently ran MiXCR on the immunoSEQ multiplex PCR reads; one entry per CDR3 protein. The table lists roughly 180,000 distinct CDR3 sequences, 85% to 95% of them singletons. Sequencing of TCR beta drew on CD8+ and CD4+ T cells from blood. This CDR3 region has 17 residues. CDR1 and CDR2 (germline): SEHNR, FQNEAQ (reference sequence). V lost 0 bases and J lost 3; bases outside the gene matches: 10.

The chain links TRBV7-9 to TRBJ1-1; 7 nucleotides align to TRBD1. The sequence derives from a human donor with multiple sclerosis. Source material: CD4+ T cells from PBMCs. As DNA, the CDR3 is TGTGCCAGCAGCTTAGCCGTGTCGGACAGGAGCCACACTGAAGCTTTCTTT. It is translated as CASSLAVSDRSHTEAFF.